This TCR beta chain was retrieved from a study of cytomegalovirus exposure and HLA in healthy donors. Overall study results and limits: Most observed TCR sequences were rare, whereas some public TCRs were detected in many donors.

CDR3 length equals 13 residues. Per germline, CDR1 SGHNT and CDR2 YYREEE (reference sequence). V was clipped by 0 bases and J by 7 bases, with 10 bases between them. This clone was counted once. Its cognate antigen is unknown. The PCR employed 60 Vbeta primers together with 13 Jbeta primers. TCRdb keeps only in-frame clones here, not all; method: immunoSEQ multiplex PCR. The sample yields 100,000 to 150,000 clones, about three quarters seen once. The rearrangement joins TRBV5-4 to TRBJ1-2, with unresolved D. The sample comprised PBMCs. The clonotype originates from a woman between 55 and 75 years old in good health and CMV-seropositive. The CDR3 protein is CASSLDGASGYTF. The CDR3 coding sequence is TGTGCCAGCAGCTTGGATGGTGCGAGTGGCTACACCTTC.